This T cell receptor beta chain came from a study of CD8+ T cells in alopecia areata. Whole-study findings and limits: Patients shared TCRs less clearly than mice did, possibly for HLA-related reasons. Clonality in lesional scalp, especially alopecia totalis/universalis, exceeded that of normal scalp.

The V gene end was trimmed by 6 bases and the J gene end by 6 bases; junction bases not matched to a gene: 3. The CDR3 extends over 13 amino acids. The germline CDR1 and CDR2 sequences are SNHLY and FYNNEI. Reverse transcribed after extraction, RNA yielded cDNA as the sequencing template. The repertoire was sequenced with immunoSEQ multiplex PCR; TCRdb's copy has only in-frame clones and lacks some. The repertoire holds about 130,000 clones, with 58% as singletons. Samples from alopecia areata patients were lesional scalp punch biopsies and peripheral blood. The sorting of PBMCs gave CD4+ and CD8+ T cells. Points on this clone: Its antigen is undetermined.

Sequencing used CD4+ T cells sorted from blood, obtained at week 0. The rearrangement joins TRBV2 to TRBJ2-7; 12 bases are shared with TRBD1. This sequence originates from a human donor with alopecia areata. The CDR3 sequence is CASSRDRGLEQYF. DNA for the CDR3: TGTGCCAGCAGCCGGGACAGGGGGCTCGAGCAGTACTTC.